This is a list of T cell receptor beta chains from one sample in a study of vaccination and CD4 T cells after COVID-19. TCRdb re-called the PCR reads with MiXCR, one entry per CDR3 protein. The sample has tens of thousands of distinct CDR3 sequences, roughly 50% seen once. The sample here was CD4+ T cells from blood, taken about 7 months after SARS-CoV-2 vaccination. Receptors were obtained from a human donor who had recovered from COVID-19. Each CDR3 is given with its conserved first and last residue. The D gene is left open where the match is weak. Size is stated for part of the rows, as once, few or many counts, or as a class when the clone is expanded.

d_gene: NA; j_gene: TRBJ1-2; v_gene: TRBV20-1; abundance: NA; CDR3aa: CSASQLNYGYTF; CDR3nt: TGCAGTGCTAGTCAGCTCAACTATGGCTACACCTTC
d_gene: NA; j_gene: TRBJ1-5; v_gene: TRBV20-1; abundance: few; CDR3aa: CSASASGVQPQHF; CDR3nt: TGCAGTGCTAGTGCGTCGGGGGTTCAGCCCCAGCATTTT
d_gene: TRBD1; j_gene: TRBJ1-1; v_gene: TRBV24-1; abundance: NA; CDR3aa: CAAGTVNTEAFF; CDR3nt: TGTGCCGCCGGGACAGTCAACACTGAAGCTTTCTTT
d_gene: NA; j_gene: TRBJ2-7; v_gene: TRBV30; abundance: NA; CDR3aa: CAWSLGEQYF; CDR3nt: TGTGCCTGGAGCCTTGGCGAGCAGTACTTC
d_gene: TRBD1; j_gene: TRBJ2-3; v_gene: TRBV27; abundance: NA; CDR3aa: CASSFGTGAQYF; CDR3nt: TGTGCCAGCAGTTTTGGGACAGGAGCGCAGTATTTT
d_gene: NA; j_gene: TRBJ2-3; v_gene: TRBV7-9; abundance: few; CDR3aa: CASSLGTLDTQYF; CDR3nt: TGTGCCAGCAGCTTAGGGACATTGGATACGCAGTATTTT
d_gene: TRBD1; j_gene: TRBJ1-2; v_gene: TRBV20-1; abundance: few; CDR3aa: CSARFPPSNSRDRGFYGYTF; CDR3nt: TGCAGTGCTAGATTCCCCCCTTCGAACTCCCGGGACAGGGGGTTCTATGGCTACACCTTC
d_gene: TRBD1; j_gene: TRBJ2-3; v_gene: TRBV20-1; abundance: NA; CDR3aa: CSASSLGTGHTDTQYF; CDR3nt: TGCAGTGCCAGCAGCTTAGGGACAGGGCACACAGATACGCAGTATTTT
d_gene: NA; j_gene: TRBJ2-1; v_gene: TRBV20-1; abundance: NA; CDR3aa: CSAAPGLGYNEQFF; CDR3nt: TGCAGTGCTGCACCGGGACTTGGATACAATGAGCAGTTCTTC
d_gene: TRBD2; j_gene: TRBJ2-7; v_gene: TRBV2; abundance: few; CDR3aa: CASSQASGRSSYEQYF; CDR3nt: TGCGCCAGCAGCCAGGCTAGCGGGAGAAGCTCCTACGAGCAGTACTTC
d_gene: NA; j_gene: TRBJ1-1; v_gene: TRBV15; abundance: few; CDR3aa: CATSRDTGFGAFF; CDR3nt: TGTGCCACCAGCAGAGATACTGGGTTCGGTGCTTTCTTT
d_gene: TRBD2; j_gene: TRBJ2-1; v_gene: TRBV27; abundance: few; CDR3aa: CASSLTSGSYNEQFF; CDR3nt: TGTGCCAGCAGTTTGACTAGCGGGAGTTACAATGAGCAGTTCTTC
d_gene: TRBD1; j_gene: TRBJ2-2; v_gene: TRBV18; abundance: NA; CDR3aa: CASSPRGQGTGELFF; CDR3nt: TGTGCCAGCTCACCCCGCGGACAGGGCACCGGGGAGCTGTTTTTT
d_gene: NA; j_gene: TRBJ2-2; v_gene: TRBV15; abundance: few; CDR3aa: CATSRGTGSLTGELFF; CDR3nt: TGTGCCACCAGCAGAGGAACGGGAAGCCTCACCGGGGAGCTGTTTTTT
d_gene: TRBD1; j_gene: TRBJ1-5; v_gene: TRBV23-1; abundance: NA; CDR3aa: CASSPGTVSQPQHF; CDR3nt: TGCGCCAGCAGTCCTGGGACAGTAAGTCAGCCCCAGCATTTT
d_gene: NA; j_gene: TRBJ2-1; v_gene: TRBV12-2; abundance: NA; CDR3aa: CASRLGLAGGHNEQFF; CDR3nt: TGTGCAAGTCGCTTGGGACTAGCGGGGGGACACAATGAGCAGTTCTTC
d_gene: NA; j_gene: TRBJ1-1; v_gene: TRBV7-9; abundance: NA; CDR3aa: CASTLAQRAEAFF; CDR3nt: TGTGCCAGCACCTTAGCGCAGAGGGCGGAAGCTTTCTTT
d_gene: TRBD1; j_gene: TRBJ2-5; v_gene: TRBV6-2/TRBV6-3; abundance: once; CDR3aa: CASTTTGGTQYF; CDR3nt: TGTGCCAGCACAACGACAGGGGGCACCCAGTACTTC
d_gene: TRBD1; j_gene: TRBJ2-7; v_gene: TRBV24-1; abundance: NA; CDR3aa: CANLVTGGNQYF; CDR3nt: TGTGCCAACCTCGTAACAGGGGGAAATCAGTACTTC
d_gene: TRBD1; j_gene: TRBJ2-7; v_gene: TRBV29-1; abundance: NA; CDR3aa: CSVHLGTGDSDGQYF; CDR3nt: TGCAGCGTCCATCTGGGGACAGGAGACTCTGATGGGCAGTACTTC
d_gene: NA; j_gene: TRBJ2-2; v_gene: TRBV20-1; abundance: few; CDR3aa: CSGLVAGPGTGELFF; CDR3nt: TGCAGTGGTCTGGTGGCGGGGCCGGGCACCGGGGAGCTGTTTTTT
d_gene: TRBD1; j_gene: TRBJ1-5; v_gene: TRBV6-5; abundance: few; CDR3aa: CASSNSRGQAGQPQHF; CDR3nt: TGTGCCAGCAGTAACTCTCGGGGACAGGCCGGTCAGCCCCAGCATTTT
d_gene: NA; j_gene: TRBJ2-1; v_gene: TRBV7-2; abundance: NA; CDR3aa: CASSLHTSYNEQFF; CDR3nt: TGTGCCAGCAGCCTGCATACCTCCTACAATGAGCAGTTCTTC
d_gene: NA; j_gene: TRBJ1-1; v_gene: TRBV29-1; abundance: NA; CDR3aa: CSVEKVIGGLGAFF; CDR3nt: TGCAGCGTTGAAAAGGTGATTGGGGGCTTAGGAGCTTTCTTT
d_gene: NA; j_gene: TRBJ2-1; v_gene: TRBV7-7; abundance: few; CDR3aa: CASSYGSGDNEQFF; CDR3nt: TGTGCCAGCAGCTATGGGTCGGGTGACAATGAGCAGTTCTTC
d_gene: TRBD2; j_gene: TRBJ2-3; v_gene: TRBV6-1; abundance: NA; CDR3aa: CASSYGLAGTDTQYF; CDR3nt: TGTGCCAGCAGCTATGGACTAGCGGGGACAGATACGCAGTATTTT
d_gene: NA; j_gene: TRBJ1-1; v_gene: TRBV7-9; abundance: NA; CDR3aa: CASKNTEAFF; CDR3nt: TGTGCCAGCAAGAACACTGAAGCTTTCTTT
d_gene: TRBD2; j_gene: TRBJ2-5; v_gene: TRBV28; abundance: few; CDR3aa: CASSTAGLAGIGETQYF; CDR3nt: TGTGCCAGCAGTACAGCAGGACTAGCGGGAATTGGAGAGACCCAGTACTTC
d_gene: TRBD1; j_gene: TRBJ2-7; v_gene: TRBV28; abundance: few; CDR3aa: CASSSIRGHEQYF; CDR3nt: TGTGCCAGCAGTTCGATAAGGGGGCACGAGCAGTACTTC
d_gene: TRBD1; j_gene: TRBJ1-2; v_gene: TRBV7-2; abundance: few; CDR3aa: CASSSQGYGYTF; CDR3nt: TGTGCCAGCAGCTCACAGGGGTATGGCTACACCTTC
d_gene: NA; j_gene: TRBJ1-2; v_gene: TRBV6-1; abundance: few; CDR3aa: CASSDSLLYGYTF; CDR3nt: TGTGCCAGCAGCGACAGTTTACTCTATGGCTACACCTTC
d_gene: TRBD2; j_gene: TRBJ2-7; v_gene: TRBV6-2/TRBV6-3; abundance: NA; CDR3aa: CASSYSPSGSYEQYF; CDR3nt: TGTGCCAGCAGTTACTCGCCTAGCGGCTCCTACGAGCAGTACTTC